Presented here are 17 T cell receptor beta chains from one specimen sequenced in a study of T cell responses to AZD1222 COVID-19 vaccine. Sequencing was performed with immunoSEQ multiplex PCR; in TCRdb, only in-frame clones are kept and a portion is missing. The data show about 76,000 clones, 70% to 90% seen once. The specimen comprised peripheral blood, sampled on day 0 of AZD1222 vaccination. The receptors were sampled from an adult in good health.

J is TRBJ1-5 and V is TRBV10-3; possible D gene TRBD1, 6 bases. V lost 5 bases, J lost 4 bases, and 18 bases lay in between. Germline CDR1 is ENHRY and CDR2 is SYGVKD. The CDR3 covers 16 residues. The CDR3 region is CAISPQDRSLNQPQHF. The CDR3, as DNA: TGTGCCATCAGTCCCCAAGACAGGAGCCTAAATCAGCCCCAGCATTTT.

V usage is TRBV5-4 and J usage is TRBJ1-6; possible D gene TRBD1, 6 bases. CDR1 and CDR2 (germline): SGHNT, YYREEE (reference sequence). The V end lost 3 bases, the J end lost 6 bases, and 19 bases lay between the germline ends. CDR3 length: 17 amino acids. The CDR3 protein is CASSSYRVGRTNSPLHF. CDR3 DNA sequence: TGTGCCAGCAGCTCTTACAGGGTTGGAAGAACTAATTCACCCCTCCACTTT.

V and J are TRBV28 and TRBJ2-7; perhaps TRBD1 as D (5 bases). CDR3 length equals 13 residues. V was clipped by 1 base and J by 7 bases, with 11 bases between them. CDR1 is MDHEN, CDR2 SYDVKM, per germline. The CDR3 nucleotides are TGTGCCAGCAGTTTATCACAGGCTTGGGAGCAGTACGTC. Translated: CASSLSQAWEQYV.

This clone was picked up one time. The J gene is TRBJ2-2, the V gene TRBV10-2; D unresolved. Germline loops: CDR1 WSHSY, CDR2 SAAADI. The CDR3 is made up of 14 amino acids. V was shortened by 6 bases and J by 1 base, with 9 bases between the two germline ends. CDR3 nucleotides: TGCGCCAGCAGCCCCGACTGGAACACCGGGGAGCTGTTTTTT. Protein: CASSPDWNTGELFF.

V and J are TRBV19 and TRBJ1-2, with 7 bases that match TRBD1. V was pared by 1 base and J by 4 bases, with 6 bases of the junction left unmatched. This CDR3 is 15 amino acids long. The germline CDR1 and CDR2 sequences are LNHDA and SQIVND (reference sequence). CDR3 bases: TGTGCCAGTAGTATAGGACCAGGGGGAGCCTATGGCTACACCTTC. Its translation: CASSIGPGGAYGYTF.

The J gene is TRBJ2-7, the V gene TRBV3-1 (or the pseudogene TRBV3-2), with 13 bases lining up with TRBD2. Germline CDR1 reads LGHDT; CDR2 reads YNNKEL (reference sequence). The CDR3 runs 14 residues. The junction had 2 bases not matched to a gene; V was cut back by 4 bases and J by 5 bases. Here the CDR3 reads CASSRTSGSHEQYF. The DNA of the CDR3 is TGTGCCAGCAGCCGGACTAGCGGGAGCCACGAGCAGTACTTC.

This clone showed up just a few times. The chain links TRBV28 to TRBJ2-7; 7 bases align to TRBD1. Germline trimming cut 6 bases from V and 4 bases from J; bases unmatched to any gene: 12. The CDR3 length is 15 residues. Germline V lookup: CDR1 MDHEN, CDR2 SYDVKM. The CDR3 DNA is TGTGCCAGCAGACCCTCAACAGGGGTAAGATACGAGCAGTACTTC. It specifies CASRPSTGVRYEQYF.

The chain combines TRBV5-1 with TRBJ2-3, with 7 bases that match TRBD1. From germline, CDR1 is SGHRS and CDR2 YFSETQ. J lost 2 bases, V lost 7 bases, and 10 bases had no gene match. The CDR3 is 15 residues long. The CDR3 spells CASHNRGDYTDTQYF. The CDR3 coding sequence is TGCGCCAGCCACAACAGGGGAGACTACACAGATACGCAGTATTTT. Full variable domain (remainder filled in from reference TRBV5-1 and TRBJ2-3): KAGVTQTPRYLIKTRGQQVTLSCSPISGHRSVSWYQQTPGQGLQFLFEYFSETQRNKGNFPGRFSGRQFSNSRSEMNVSTLELGDSALYLCASHNRGDYTDTQYFGPGTRLTVL.

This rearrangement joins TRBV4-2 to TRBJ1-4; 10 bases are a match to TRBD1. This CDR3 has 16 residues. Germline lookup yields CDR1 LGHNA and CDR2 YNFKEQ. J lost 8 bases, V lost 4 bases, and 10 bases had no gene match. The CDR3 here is CASSRTPGQGREKLFF. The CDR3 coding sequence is TGTGCCAGCAGCCGAACACCGGGACAGGGGAGGGAAAAACTGTTTTTT.

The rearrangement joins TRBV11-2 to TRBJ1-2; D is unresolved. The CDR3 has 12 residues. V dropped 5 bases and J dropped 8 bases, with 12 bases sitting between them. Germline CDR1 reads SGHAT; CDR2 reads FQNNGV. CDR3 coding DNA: TGTGCCAGCAGCCCAGGCGGGGAAGGCTACACCTTC. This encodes CASSPGGEGYTF. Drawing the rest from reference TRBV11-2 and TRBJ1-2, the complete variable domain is EAGVAQSPRYKIIEKRQSVAFWCNPISGHATLYWYQQILGQGPKLLIQFQNNGVVDDSQLPKDRFSAERLKGVDSTLKIQPAKLEDSAVYLCASSPGGEGYTFGSGTRLTVV.

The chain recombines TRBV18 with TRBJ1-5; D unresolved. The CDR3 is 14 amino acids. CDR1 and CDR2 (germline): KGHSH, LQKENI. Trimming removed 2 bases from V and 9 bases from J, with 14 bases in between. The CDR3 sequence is CASSPGQTTPPQHF. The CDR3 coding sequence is TGTGCCAGCTCACCAGGGCAGACCACGCCGCCCCAGCATTTT.

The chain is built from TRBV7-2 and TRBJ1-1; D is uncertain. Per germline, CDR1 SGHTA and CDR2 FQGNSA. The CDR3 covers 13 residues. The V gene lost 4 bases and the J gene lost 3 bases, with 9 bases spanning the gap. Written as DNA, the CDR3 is TGTGCCAGCAGCTCCGTAGTGGACACTGAAGCTTTCTTT. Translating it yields CASSSVVDTEAFF. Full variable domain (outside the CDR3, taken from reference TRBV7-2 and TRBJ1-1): GAGVSQSPSNKVTEKGKDVELRCDPISGHTALYWYRQSLGQGLEFLIYFQGNSAPDKSGLPSDRFSAERTGGSVSTLTIQRTQQEDSAVYLCASSSVVDTEAFFGQGTRLTVV.

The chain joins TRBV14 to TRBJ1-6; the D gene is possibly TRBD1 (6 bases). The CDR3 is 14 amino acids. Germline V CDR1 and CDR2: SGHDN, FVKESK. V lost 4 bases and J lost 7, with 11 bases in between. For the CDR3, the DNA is TGTGCCAGCAGCCTCCGAGGGGGGAATTCACCCCTCCACTTT. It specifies CASSLRGGNSPLHF. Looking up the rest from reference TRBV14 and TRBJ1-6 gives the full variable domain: EAGVTQFPSHSVIEKGQTVTLRCDPISGHDNLYWYRRVMGKEIKFLLHFVKESKQDESGMPNNRFLAERTGGTYSTLKVQPAELEDSGVYFCASSLRGGNSPLHFGNGTRLTVT.

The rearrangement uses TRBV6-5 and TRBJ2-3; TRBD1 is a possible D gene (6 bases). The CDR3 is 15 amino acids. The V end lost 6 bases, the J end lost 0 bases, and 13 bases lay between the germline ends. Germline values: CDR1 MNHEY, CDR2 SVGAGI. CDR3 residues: CASRSQGFSTDTQYF. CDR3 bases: TGTGCCAGCAGGTCACAGGGATTTAGCACAGATACGCAGTATTTT.

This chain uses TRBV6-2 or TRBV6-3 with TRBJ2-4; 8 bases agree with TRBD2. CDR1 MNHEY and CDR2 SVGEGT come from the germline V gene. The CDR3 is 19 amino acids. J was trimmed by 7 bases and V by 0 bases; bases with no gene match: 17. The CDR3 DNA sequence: TGTGCCAGCAGTTACTCCCTTGAGATAAAGCGGGAGCCCCGCAACATTCAGTACTTC. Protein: CASSYSLEIKREPRNIQYF.

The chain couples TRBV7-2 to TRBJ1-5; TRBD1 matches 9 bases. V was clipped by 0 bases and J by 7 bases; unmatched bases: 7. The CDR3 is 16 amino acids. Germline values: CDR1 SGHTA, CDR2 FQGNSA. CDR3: CASSLAEQGAGQPQHF. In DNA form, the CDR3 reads TGTGCCAGCAGCTTAGCTGAACAGGGGGCCGGACAGCCCCAGCATTTT.

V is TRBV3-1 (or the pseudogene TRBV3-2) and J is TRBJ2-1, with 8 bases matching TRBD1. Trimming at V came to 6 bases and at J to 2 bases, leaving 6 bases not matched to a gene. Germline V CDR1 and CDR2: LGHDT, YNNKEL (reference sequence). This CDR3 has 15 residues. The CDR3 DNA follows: TGTGCCAGCAGAGGACAGGGATGGACCTACAATGAGCAGTTCTTC. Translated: CASRGQGWTYNEQFF.